The 9 T cell receptor beta chains presented below share a single source sample, sequenced in a study of blood T cells in healthy people across ages. Primed by a sample-barcoded 5' primer and a J-beta primer mix, a second PCR proceeded for about 7 to 11 cycles. TCRdb independently ran MiXCR on the 5' RACE reads; one entry per CDR3 protein. The table lists fewer than 1.5 million distinct CDR3 sequences, around 39% of them singletons, with around 8% in the top ten. The sample comprised blood. Receptors were obtained from a woman under 30 in good health.

This clonotype was counted a few times. The chain couples TRBV27 to TRBJ2-7; D is perhaps TRBD1 or TRBD2 (6 bases each). V lost 6 bases to trimming and J lost 5 bases, with 14 bases between them. The CDR3 totals 13 residues. CDR1 MNHEY and CDR2 SMNVEV come from the germline V gene (reference sequence). CDR3 sequence: CASRGGLMDEQYF. CDR3 DNA: TGTGCCAGCAGGGGGGGCCTGATGGACGAGCAGTACTTC.

This clonotype has a handful of counts. The rearrangement joins TRBV7-9 to TRBJ2-1; no clear D gene. Germline-derived CDR1 and CDR2 are SEHNR and FQNEAQ (reference sequence). Trimming cost V 6 bases and J 12 bases, with 18 bases left between them. The CDR3 sequence is 13 residues long. The CDR3 DNA is TGTGCCAGCAGTCCGGCTTTGCCGGATGGGCAGTTCTTC. Amino acids: CASSPALPDGQFF.

The chain carries TRBV5-1 and TRBJ2-3; 13 nucleotides match TRBD2. Looked up from germline, CDR1 is SGHRS and CDR2 is YFSETQ. V lost 3 bases, J lost 8 bases, and 12 bases stayed unmatched. The length of the CDR3 is 17 residues. In nucleotides, the CDR3 is TGCGCCAGCAGCTCGAGGGGAACTAGCGGGGGGGCCTGTACGCAGTATTTT. It codes for CASSSRGTSGGACTQYF.

The chain combines TRBV6-6 with TRBJ2-3; unclear D gene. This CDR3 spans 13 amino acids. V was trimmed by 2 bases and J by 5 bases, leaving 8 bases between them. Germline CDR1 and CDR2: MNHNY and SVGAGI (reference sequence). CDR3 protein: CASSYGPRDTQYF. Here the CDR3 DNA reads TGTGCCAGCAGTTACGGGCCAAGAGATACGCAGTATTTT.

In regard to this clonotype: A much larger clone differs by one base, so this may be a read error. The chain links TRBV3-1 to TRBJ2-3, with TRBD1 identical over 9 bases. The germline gives CDR1 LGHDT, CDR2 YNNKEL (reference sequence). J was trimmed by 3 bases and V by 3 bases; bases with no gene match: 1. The CDR3 covers 14 residues. The CDR3: CASSHGQGTDTQYF. CDR3 coding DNA: TGTGCCAGCAGCCACGGACAGGGGACAGATACGCAGTATTTT.

This clonotype was detected only a few times. The chain links TRBV15 to TRBJ2-3; D is possibly TRBD2 (5 bases). Germline values: CDR1 LNHNV, CDR2 YYDKDF (reference sequence). This CDR3 contains 13 residues. Trimming took 11 bases from V and 1 from J, leaving 13 bases between them. The CDR3, as DNA: TGTGCCGCCCGCTTTAGCGGCACAGATACGCAGTATTTT. Translating it yields CAARFSGTDTQYF. Complete variable domain (other parts from reference TRBV15 and TRBJ2-3): DAMVIQNPRYQVTQFGKPVTLSCSQTLNHNVMYWYQQKSSQAPKLLFHYYDKDFNNEADTPDNFQSRRPNTSFCFLDIRSPGLGDTAMYLCAARFSGTDTQYFGPGTRLTVL.

There are many counts of this clonotype. The V gene is TRBV5-1, the J gene TRBJ2-7, with 9 bases that match TRBD1. V dropped 0 bases and J dropped 2; count of bases not matched to a gene: 0. The germline V gene encodes CDR1 SGHRS and CDR2 YFSETQ. The CDR3 consists of 14 residues. This CDR3 is CASSLGQGAYEQYF. The DNA for the CDR3 is TGCGCCAGCAGCTTGGGACAGGGGGCCTACGAGCAGTACTTC.

This chain joins TRBV6-4 and TRBJ1-1; D is unclear. The V gene lost 6 bases and the J gene lost 1 base, with 12 bases spanning the gap. The CDR3 is 14 amino acids. Germline loops: CDR1 MRHNA, CDR2 SNTAGT. The chain's CDR3 is CASSPDIANTEAFF. CDR3 nucleotides: TGTGCCAGCAGCCCAGACATTGCGAACACTGAAGCTTTCTTT.

V gene TRBV7-2 combines with J gene TRBJ2-1; D perhaps matches TRBD1 (6 bases). V lost 2 bases, J lost 4 bases, and 12 bases lay in between. The germline gives CDR1 SGHTA, CDR2 FQGNSA. This CDR3 is 15 amino acids long. The CDR3 DNA reads as TGTGCCAGCAGCTTATCCGGACAGACTTACAATGAGCAGTTCTTC. This codes for CASSLSGQTYNEQFF.